Listed below are T cell receptor beta chains from one sample, sequenced in a study of control samples from healthy donors and cancer patients. This table comes from immunoSEQ multiplex PCR, and its TCRdb copy is limited to in-frame clones, with some not included. This table holds 70,000 to 80,000 clones, around nine tenths found once. Material for sequencing was PBMCs. These receptors were taken from a woman aged 60 to 75 with head and neck cancer. CDR3s include the opening cysteine and the closing phenylalanine or tryptophan. Each record gives: clone size, D gene, V gene, J gene, CDR3 protein, CDR3 DNA. A D gene is named only where the DNA matches it firmly. Not all rows give a size; the values are once, few, many and, for expanded clones, a class.

>.|.|TRBV6-4|TRBJ2-6
CASSATESGANVLTF
TGTGCCAGCAGTGCCACAGAATCTGGGGCCAACGTCCTGACTTTC
>.|.|TRBV4-3|TRBJ1-2
CASSQDRGQGGYTF
TGCGCCAGCAGCCAAGATCGGGGTCAGGGTGGCTACACCTTC
>.|TRBD2|TRBV27|TRBJ2-7
CASSLYSPTSGSLTYEQYF
TGTGCCAGCAGTTTATACAGCCCCACTAGCGGGAGCCTCACCTACGAGCAGTACTTC
>once|.|TRBV7-8|TRBJ2-7
CASGGLGASYEQYF
TGTGCCAGCGGTGGACTTGGGGCGTCCTACGAGCAGTACTTC
>.|.|TRBV7-2|TRBJ1-1
CASSPGRNTEAFF
TGTGCCAGCAGCCCGGGTCGAAACACTGAAGCTTTCTTT
>.|TRBD1|TRBV7-2|TRBJ2-7
CASRDPGQVPYEQYF
TGTGCCAGCAGGGATCCGGGACAGGTCCCCTACGAGCAGTACTTC
>.|TRBD2|TRBV7-8|TRBJ2-1
CASSLTSGSINEQFF
TGTGCCAGCAGCCTAACTAGCGGGAGTATCAATGAGCAGTTCTTC
>.|TRBD2|TRBV7-2|TRBJ2-5
CASSSYSSGRVQETQYF
TGTGCCAGCAGCTCCTACTCTAGCGGGAGGGTCCAAGAGACCCAGTACTTC
>.|.|TRBV19|TRBJ2-7
CASSPTGYEQYF
TGTGCCAGTAGTCCTACAGGCTACGAGCAGTACTTC
>.|.|TRBV2|TRBJ1-2
CASSEPRDGYGYTF
TGTGCCAGCAGTGAACCAAGGGACGGCTATGGCTACACCTTC
>.|.|TRBV5-4|TRBJ2-1
CASSLGFGTSNLGDEQFF
TGTGCCAGCAGCTTGGGGTTCGGTACTAGCAACTTAGGGGATGAGCAGTTCTTC
>.|.|TRBV20-1|TRBJ1-2
CSALGYSGYTF
TGCAGTGCCCTGGGATATAGCGGCTACACCTTC
>.|.|TRBV29-1|TRBJ1-1
CSVMRNTEAFF
TGCAGCGTCATGAGGAACACTGAAGCTTTCTTT
>.|TRBD2|TRBV29-1|TRBJ2-6
CSTRGGSGANVLTF
TGCAGCACCCGGGGGGGTTCTGGGGCCAACGTCCTGACTTTC
>.|TRBD2|TRBV30|TRBJ2-2
CAWRRVAGGPKNTGELFF
TGTGCCTGGAGGAGGGTAGCGGGAGGGCCAAAGAACACCGGGGAGCTGTTTTTT
>.|.|TRBV20-1|TRBJ2-3
CSASMIATGPRPDTQYF
TGCAGTGCTAGTATGATAGCGACTGGACCGCGGCCAGATACGCAGTATTTT
>.|.|TRBV6-2/TRBV6-3|TRBJ2-5
CASSGTVETQYF
TGTGCCAGCAGTGGGACTGTAGAGACCCAGTACTTC
>.|.|TRBV10-2|TRBJ2-2
CASSESIYGTGHTGELFF
TGCGCCAGCAGTGAGTCGATCTATGGGACGGGACACACCGGGGAGCTGTTTTTT
>.|.|TRBV28|TRBJ1-6
CASSLLVRRTYNSPLHF
TGTGCCAGCAGTTTGCTCGTCCGACGAACCTATAATTCACCCCTCCACTTT
>once|TRBD1|TRBV10-1|TRBJ2-7
CASSYQGAGEQYF
TGCGCCAGCAGTTACCAGGGGGCTGGCGAGCAGTACTTC
>.|TRBD2|TRBV6-2/TRBV6-3|TRBJ2-7
CASCSAQRESLSYEQYF
TGTGCCAGCTGTTCAGCTCAGCGGGAGAGTCTCTCCTACGAGCAGTACTTC
>.|TRBD2|TRBV7-9|TRBJ2-5
CASSPSWTSGSGTQYF
TGTGCCAGCAGCCCAAGCTGGACTAGCGGGAGTGGGACCCAGTACTTC
>.|TRBD2|TRBV19|TRBJ2-7
CASSIETSGAYEQYF
TGTGCCAGTAGTATCGAGACTAGCGGAGCCTACGAGCAGTACTTC
>.|.|TRBV29-1|TRBJ2-3
CSVEDNSDTQYF
TGCAGCGTTGAAGACAACTCGGATACGCAGTATTTT
>.|TRBD2|TRBV6-5|TRBJ2-7
CASRPSGNSYEQYF
TGTGCCAGCAGGCCTAGCGGCAACTCCTACGAGCAGTACTTC
>.|.|TRBV6-5|TRBJ1-5
CASTGQSSQPQHF
TGTGCCAGCACCGGACAATCATCTCAGCCCCAGCATTTT
>.|.|TRBV6-2/TRBV6-3|TRBJ2-3
CASSYSAHRDSTDTQYF
TGTGCCAGCAGTTACTCGGCTCACAGGGATAGCACAGATACGCAGTATTTT
>.|TRBD2|TRBV7-3|TRBJ2-3
CASSLVAGLSTDTQYF
TGTGCCAGCAGCTTAGTAGCGGGTCTTAGCACAGATACGCAGTATTTT
>.|.|TRBV28|TRBJ2-1
CAIQSGLNEQFF
TGTGCCATCCAATCGGGGCTCAATGAGCAGTTCTTC
>.|TRBD1|TRBV5-6|TRBJ1-6
CASSRTSTGGYIVASPLHF
TGTGCCAGCAGCCGTACCAGTACAGGGGGTTACATTGTTGCTTCACCCCTCCACTTT
>.|TRBD2|TRBV6-2/TRBV6-3|TRBJ2-7
CASSYSKGTSAHEQYF
TGTGCCAGCAGTTACTCGAAAGGGACTAGTGCCCACGAGCAGTACTTC
>.|TRBD1|TRBV3-1/TRBV3-2|TRBJ1-1
CASSKGTVNTEAFF
TGTGCCAGCAGCAAAGGGACAGTCAACACTGAAGCTTTCTTT
>.|.|TRBV11-3|TRBJ2-5
CASSLEGGETQYF
TGTGCCAGCAGCTTAGAGGGTGGGGAGACCCAGTACTTC
>.|.|TRBV3-1/TRBV3-2|TRBJ2-5
CASSQSRNAGETQYF
TGTGCCAGCAGCCAATCCAGAAACGCGGGAGAGACCCAGTACTTC
>.|.|TRBV7-2|TRBJ2-3
CASSFGVSTDTQYF
TGTGCCAGCAGCTTCGGCGTAAGCACAGATACGCAGTATTTT
>.|.|TRBV3-1/TRBV3-2|TRBJ1-2
CASRPDTNYGYTF
TGTGCCAGCAGACCGGATACTAACTATGGCTACACCTTC
>.|TRBD1|TRBV5-5|TRBJ1-4
CASSFQGVGEKLFF
TGTGCCAGCAGCTTCCAGGGGGTGGGTGAAAAACTGTTTTTT
>.|TRBD2|TRBV5-1|TRBJ2-3
CASSLVTSGGTDTQYF
TGCGCCAGCAGCTTGGTTACTAGCGGGGGCACAGATACGCAGTATTTT
>.|TRBD2|TRBV13|TRBJ2-3
CASSSRTVLAGSDTQYF
TGTGCCAGCAGCTCCCGTACGGTTCTAGCGGGGTCAGATACGCAGTATTTT
>many|TRBD2|TRBV7-9|TRBJ2-5
CASSLGAGVAQTQYF
TGTGCCAGCAGCTTAGGAGCGGGAGTCGCACAGACCCAGTACTTC